This T cell receptor (beta chain) is drawn from a study of cytomegalovirus exposure and HLA in healthy donors. A multiplex PCR was run with 60 Vbeta primers and 13 Jbeta primers. The protocol was immunoSEQ multiplex PCR, while the TCRdb copy is restricted to in-frame clones and leaves out a portion. The sample includes 90,000 to 110,000 clones, roughly 13% of them seen just once. The germline V gene encodes CDR1 SGHTA and CDR2 FQGNSA. The CDR3 loop spans 15 amino acids. With 4 bases clipped from V and 0 bases from J, the junction kept 5 bases outside the gene matches. To note about this clone: The antigen remains undetermined.

Study-level findings and limits: Many donors shared some public TCRs, even though most TCR sequences were rare. In a later analysis, TCR beta V- and J-gene trimming was associated with a missense DCLRE1C variant.

The origin of this receptor is a man aged 35 to 55 in good health and CMV-seropositive. Sequenced: PBMCs. The chain links TRBV7-2 to TRBJ2-7; 8 bases are shared with TRBD1. Here the CDR3 reads CASSSPGTGSYEQYF. The CDR3 DNA reads TGTGCCAGCAGCTCCCCCGGGACAGGCTCCTACGAGCAGTACTTC.